This T cell receptor beta chain came from a study of T cells in Graves' hyperthyroidism and ophthalmopathy. Findings and caveats of the study: Most clonotypes expanded in thyroid above 0.001 were likewise present in blood.

In patients aged 18 to 65, hyperthyroidism was newly diagnosed, with duration under 2 months. This sample holds PBMCs from 9.5 to 10 ml fresh peripheral blood. The table lists this clonotype with a few counts. Antigen specificity is unknown. Using RNA transcripts as the source, TCR beta CDR3 regions were amplified. The primer set for the first-round RT-PCR of the TCR CDR3 was HTBI. TCRdb redid the calling of the multiplex PCR reads with MiXCR, one entry per CDR3 protein. The table lists around 800,000 distinct CDR3 sequences, around 39% of them singletons, with approximately 8.7% in the top ten. Source material: blood. The TCR comes from a man younger than 30 with Graves' hyperthyroidism.

DNA for the CDR3: TGTGCCAGCAGTGAAGCATCCTCAGGGGGGACTGAAGCTTTCTTT. Protein product: CASSEASSGGTEAFF. The V call is TRBV2, the J call TRBJ1-1; 7 positions match TRBD1. Germline loops: CDR1 SNHLY, CDR2 FYNNEI. This CDR3 region has 15 residues. Trimming cost V 0 bases and J 5 bases; bases outside gene matches: 6.